This T cell receptor (beta chain) stems from a study of Graves' ophthalmopathy and Graves' hyperthyroidism. Study findings and constraints: From stable hyperthyroidism, ophthalmopathy was separated by a 13-signature model with 87.88% sensitivity and under 84% specificity.

RNA served as the template for amplifying TCR beta CDR3 regions. Second-round multiplex PCR came after a first-round RT-PCR that employed HTBI primers. TCRdb independently ran MiXCR on the multiplex PCR reads; one entry per CDR3 protein. The sample lists roughly 500,000 distinct CDR3 sequences; around an eighth were seen once. Germline-derived CDR1 and CDR2 are DFQATT and SNEGSKA (reference sequence). The CDR3 has 16 amino acids. PBMCs were obtained from roughly 9.9 ml of fresh peripheral blood. About this clonotype itself: No antigen is known for it. One end of the junction varies from germline; a read error may be responsible.

The TCR comes from a woman aged 30 to 39 with Graves' ophthalmopathy. Sequences were obtained from blood. V usage is TRBV20-1 and J usage is TRBJ2-4; D possibly matches TRBD1 or TRBD2 (5 bases each). In DNA, the CDR3 is TGCAGTGCTGGCTTACCCGGGGACCTAGCCAAAAACATTAAGTACTTC. Translation: CSAGLPGDLAKNIKYF.